This T cell receptor (beta chain) was recorded in a study of cytomegalovirus exposure and HLA in healthy donors. Regarding the study as a whole: Most TCR sequences showed up rarely, but some public TCRs showed up in many donors. The authors listed roughly 150 TCR beta chains as cytomegalovirus-associated. Confirmation was obtained in vitro that three CMV-associated chains are specific for CMV antigens. The authors judged a highly shared variant cluster likely a sequencing artifact.

It was with 60 Vbeta and 13 Jbeta primers that the PCR ran. The method was immunoSEQ multiplex PCR; TCRdb's version includes in-frame clones alone and lacks a portion of them. The table lists approximately 110,000 clones. Details on this clone: Its antigen is still unknown.

The CDR3 totals 19 residues. V shed 5 bases, J shed 1 base, and the junction held 17 bases outside the gene matches. Germline lookup yields CDR1 SGHAT and CDR2 FQNNGV. The V and J genes are TRBV11-2 and TRBJ1-1; 9 positions agree with TRBD1. Material for sequencing was PBMCs. This clonotype was obtained from a man under 40 in good health and CMV-seronegative. Here the CDR3 reads CASSPPTPDRGSWNTEAFF. CDR3 DNA sequence: TGTGCCAGCAGCCCACCAACACCGGACAGGGGAAGTTGGAACACTGAAGCTTTCTTT. Combining the CDR3 with reference TRBV11-2 and TRBJ1-1 gives the whole variable domain EAGVAQSPRYKIIEKRQSVAFWCNPISGHATLYWYQQILGQGPKLLIQFQNNGVVDDSQLPKDRFSAERLKGVDSTLKIQPAKLEDSAVYLCASSPPTPDRGSWNTEAFFGQGTRLTVV.